Listed here is a single T cell receptor beta chain. Its cognate antigen is unknown. Each sorted subset replicate got 200 ng genomic DNA, about 33,000 genomes. Assay used: immunoSEQ multiplex PCR; TCRdb lists only in-frame clones, some missing. Of about 380,000 clones in the sample, 96% were seen once. This record belongs to a study of shared clonotypes between healthy human individuals. Trimming cost V 4 bases and J 0 bases, with 8 bases left between them. Germline V gene data show CDR1 as SGHRS and CDR2 as YFSETQ. The CDR3 extends over 14 amino acids. Study-wide findings and caveats: Naive subsets generally had larger estimated richness than memory subsets. Clonotype sharing across several donors was observed for 5% to 6.5% of naive CD4 clonotypes.

The chain is built from TRBV5-1 and TRBJ1-3; tentatively, D is TRBD1 (6 bases). The source is a man under 40 in good health. The sample comprised memory CD8+ T cells sorted from blood. Stated subset: CD45RO+ cells pooled with CCR7-negative TemRA cells. For the CDR3, the DNA is TGCGCCAGCAGCGCGGACAGCTCTGGAAACACCATATATTTT. Amino acid sequence: CASSADSSGNTIYF. Supplemented by reference TRBV5-1 and TRBJ1-3, the full variable domain reads KAGVTQTPRYLIKTRGQQVTLSCSPISGHRSVSWYQQTPGQGLQFLFEYFSETQRNKGNFPGRFSGRQFSNSRSEMNVSTLELGDSALYLCASSADSSGNTIYFGEGSWLTVV.